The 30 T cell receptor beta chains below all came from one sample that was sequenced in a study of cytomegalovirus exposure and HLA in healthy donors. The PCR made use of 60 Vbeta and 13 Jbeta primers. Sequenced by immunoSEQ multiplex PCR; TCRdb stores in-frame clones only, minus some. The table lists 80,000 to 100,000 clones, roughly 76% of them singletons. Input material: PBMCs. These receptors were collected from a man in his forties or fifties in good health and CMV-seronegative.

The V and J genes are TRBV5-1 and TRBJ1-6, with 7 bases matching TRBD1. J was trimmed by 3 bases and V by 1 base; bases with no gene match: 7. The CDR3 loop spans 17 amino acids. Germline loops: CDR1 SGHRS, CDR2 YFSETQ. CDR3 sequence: CASSLLRTGLYNSPLHF. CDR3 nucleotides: TGCGCCAGCAGCTTGCTTCGGACAGGCCTCTATAATTCACCCCTCCACTTT.

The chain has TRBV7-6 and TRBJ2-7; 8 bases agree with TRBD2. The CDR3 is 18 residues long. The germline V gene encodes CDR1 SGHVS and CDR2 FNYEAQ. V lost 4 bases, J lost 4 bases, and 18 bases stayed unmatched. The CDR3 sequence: CASSSRTPGTSHSYEQYF. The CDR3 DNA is TGTGCCAGCAGCTCCAGGACTCCCGGGACTAGTCATAGTTACGAGCAGTACTTC.

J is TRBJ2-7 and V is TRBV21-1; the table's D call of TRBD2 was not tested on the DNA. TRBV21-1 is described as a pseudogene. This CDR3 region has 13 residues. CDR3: CASAGRGAYEQYF. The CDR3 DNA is TGTGCCAGCGCTGGGCGGGGAGCCTACGAGCAGTACTTC.

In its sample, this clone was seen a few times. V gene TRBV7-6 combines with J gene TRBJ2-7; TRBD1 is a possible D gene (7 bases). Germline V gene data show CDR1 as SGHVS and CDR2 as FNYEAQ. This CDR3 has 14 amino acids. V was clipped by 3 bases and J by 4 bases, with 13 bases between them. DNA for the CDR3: TGTGCCAGCAGCTTGCGGACAGGAGGGTACGAGCAGTACTTC. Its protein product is CASSLRTGGYEQYF.

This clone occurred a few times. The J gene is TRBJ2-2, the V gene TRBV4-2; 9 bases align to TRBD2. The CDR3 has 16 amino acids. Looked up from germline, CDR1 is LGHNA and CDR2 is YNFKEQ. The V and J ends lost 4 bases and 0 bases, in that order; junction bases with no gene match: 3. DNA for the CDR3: TGTGCCAGCAGCCCTAGGACTAGCGCGAACACCGGGGAGCTGTTTTTT. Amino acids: CASSPRTSANTGELFF.

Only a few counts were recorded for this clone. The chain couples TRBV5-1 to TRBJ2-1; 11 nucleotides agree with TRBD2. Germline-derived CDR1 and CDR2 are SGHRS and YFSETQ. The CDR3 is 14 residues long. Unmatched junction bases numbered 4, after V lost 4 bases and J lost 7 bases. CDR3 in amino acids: CASSPTSGGNEQFF. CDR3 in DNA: TGCGCCAGCAGCCCTACTAGCGGGGGAAATGAGCAGTTCTTC.

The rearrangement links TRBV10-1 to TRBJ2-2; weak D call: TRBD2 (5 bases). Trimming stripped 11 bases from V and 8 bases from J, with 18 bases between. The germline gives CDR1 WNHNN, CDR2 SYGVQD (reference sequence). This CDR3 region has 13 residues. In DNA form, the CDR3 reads TGCGCCGTGTCTTCGGGGTTTGGTGGGGAGCTGTTTTTT. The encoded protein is CAVSSGFGGELFF.

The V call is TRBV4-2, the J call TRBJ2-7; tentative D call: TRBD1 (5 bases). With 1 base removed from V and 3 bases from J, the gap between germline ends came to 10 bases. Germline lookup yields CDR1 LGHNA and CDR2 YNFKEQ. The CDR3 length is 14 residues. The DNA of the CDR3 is TGTGCCAGCAGCCAAGTTAGGGGTGTCTACGAGCAGTACTTC. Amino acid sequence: CASSQVRGVYEQYF.

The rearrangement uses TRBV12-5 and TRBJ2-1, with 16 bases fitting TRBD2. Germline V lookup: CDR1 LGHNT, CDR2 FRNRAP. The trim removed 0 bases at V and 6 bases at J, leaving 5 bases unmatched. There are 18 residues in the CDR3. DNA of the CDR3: TGTGCTAGTGGTTTGGTCACCGGGACTAGCGGGGGGGTCAATGAGCAGTTCTTC. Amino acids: CASGLVTGTSGGVNEQFF. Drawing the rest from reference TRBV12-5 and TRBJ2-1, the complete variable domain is DARVTQTPRHKVTEMGQEVTMRCQPILGHNTVFWYRQTMMQGLELLAYFRNRAPLDDSGMPKDRFSAEMPDATLATLKIQPSEPRDSAVYFCASGLVTGTSGGVNEQFFGPGTRLTVL.

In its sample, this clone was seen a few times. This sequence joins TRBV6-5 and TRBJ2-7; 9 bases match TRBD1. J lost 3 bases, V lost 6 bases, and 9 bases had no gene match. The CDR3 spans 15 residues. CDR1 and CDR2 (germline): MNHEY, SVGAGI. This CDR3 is CASRMTGGTRYEQYF. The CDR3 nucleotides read TGTGCCAGCAGGATGACAGGGGGGACCCGCTACGAGCAGTACTTC.

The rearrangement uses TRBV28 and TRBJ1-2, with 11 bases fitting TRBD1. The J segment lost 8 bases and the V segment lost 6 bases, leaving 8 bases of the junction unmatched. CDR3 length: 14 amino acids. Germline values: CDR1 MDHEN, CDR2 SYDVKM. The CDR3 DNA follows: TGTGCCAGCAGACCCCCGGGACAGGGGGGAGGCTACACCTTC. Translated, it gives CASRPPGQGGGYTF.

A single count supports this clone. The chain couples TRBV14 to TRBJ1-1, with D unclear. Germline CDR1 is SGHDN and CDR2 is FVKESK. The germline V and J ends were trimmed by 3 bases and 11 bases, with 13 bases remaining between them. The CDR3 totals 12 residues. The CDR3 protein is CASSQEHGGAFF. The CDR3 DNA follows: TGTGCCAGCAGCCAGGAACACGGCGGGGCTTTCTTT.

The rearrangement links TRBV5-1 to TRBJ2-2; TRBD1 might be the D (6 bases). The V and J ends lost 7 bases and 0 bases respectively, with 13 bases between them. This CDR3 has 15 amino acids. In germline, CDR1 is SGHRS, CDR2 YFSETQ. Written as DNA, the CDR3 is TGCGCCAGCGGCCCAAGGGGGTCGAACACCGGGGAGCTGTTTTTT. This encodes CASGPRGSNTGELFF.

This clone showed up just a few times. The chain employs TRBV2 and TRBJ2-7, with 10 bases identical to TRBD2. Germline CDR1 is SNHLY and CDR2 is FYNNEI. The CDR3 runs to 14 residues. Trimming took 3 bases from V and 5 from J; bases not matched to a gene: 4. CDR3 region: CASSDLAGVHEQYF. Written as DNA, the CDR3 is TGTGCCAGCAGTGACCTAGCGGGAGTCCACGAGCAGTACTTC.

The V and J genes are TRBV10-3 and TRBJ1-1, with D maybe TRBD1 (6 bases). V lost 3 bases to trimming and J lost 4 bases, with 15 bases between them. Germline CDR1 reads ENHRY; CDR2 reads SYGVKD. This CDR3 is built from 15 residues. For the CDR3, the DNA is TGTGCCATCAGTGAAGGAGGCAGGGGTGTCACTGAAGCTTTCTTT. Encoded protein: CAISEGGRGVTEAFF.

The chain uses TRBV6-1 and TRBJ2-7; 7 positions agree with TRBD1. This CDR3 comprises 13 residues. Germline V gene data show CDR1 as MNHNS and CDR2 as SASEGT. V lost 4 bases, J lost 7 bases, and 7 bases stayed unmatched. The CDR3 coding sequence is TGTGCCAGCAGTGGACAGGGAGTGGGGGAGCAGTACTTC. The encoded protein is CASSGQGVGEQYF.

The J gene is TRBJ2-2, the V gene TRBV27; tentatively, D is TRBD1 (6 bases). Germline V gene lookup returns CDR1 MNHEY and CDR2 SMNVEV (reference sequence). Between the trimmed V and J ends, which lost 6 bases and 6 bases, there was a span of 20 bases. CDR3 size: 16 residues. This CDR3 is CASRVNTGSSAGELFF. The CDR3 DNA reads TGTGCCAGCAGGGTGAACACAGGGAGTTCGGCCGGGGAGCTGTTTTTT.

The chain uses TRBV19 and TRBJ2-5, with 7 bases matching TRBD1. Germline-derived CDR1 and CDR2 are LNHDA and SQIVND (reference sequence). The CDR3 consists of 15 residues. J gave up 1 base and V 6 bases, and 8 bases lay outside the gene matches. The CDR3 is CASSKRDSTQETQYF. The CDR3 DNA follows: TGTGCCAGTAGCAAAAGGGACAGTACCCAAGAGACCCAGTACTTC.

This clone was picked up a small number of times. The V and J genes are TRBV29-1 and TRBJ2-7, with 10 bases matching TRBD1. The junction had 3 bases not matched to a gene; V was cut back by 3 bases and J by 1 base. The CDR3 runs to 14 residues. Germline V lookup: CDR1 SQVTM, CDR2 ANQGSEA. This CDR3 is CSVEGDRGSYEQYF. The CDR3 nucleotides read TGCAGCGTTGAGGGGGACAGGGGATCCTACGAGCAGTACTTC.

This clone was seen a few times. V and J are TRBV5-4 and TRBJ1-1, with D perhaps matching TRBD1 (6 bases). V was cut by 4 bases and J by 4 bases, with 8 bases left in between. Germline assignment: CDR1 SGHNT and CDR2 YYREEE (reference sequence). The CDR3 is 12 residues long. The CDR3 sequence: CASSGRGTEAFF. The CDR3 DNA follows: TGTGCCAGCAGCGGCAGGGGCACTGAAGCTTTCTTT.

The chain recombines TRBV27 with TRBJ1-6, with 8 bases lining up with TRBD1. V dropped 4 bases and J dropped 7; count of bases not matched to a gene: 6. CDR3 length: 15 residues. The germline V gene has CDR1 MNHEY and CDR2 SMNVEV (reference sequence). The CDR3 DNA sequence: TGTGCCAGCAGTTCTGCCGGGACAGGCAATTCACCCCTCCACTTT. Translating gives CASSSAGTGNSPLHF.

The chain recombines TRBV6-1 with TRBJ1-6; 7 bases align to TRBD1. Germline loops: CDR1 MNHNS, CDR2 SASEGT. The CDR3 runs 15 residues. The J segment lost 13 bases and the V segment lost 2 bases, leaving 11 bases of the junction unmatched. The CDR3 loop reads CASSEPGGPSDPLHF. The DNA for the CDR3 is TGTGCCAGCAGTGAACCAGGGGGGCCCTCGGACCCCCTCCACTTT.

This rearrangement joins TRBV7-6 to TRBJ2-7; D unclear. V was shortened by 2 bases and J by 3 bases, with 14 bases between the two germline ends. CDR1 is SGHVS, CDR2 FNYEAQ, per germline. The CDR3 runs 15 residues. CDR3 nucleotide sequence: TGTGCCAGCAGCTTAACGACGTCAGGTGTCTACGAGCAGTACTTC. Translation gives CASSLTTSGVYEQYF.

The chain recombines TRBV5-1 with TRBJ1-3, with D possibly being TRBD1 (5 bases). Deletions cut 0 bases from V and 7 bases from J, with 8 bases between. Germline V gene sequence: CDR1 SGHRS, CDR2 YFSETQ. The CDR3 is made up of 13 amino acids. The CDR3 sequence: CASSLEGVNTIYF. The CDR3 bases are TGCGCCAGCAGCTTGGAAGGGGTCAACACCATATATTTT. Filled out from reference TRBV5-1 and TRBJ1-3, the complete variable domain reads KAGVTQTPRYLIKTRGQQVTLSCSPISGHRSVSWYQQTPGQGLQFLFEYFSETQRNKGNFPGRFSGRQFSNSRSEMNVSTLELGDSALYLCASSLEGVNTIYFGEGSWLTVV.

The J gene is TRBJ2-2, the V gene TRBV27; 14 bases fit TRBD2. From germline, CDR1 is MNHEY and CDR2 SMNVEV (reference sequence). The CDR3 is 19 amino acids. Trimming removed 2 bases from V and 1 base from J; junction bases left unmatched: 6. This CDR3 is CASSLVGLAGGKNTGELFF. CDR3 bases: TGTGCCAGCAGTTTAGTCGGACTAGCGGGGGGAAAGAACACCGGGGAGCTGTTTTTT.

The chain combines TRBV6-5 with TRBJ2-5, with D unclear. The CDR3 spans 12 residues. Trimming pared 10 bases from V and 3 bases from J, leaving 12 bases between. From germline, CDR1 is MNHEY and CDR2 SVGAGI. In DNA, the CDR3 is TGTGCCATCACGACACCAGAAGAGACCCAGTACTTC. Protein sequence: CAITTPEETQYF.

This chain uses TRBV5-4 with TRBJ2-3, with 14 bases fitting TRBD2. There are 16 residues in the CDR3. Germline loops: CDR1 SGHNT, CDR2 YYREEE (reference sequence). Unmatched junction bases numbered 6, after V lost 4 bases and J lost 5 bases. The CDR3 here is CASSPGTSGSVDTQYF. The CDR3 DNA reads TGTGCCAGCAGCCCCGGGACTAGCGGGAGCGTAGATACGCAGTATTTT.

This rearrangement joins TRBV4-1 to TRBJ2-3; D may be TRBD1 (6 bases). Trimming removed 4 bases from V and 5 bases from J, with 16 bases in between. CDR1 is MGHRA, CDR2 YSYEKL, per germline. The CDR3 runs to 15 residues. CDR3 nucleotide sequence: TGCGCCAGCAGCCCCCGACAGGCATCGGAAGATACGCAGTATTTT. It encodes CASSPRQASEDTQYF.

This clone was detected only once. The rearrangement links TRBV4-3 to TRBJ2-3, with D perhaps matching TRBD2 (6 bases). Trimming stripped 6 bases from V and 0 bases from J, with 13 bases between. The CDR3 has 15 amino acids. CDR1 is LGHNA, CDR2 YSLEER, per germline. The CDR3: CASSLGGTSTDTQYF. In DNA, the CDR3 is TGCGCCAGCAGTTTAGGCGGGACTAGCACAGATACGCAGTATTTT.

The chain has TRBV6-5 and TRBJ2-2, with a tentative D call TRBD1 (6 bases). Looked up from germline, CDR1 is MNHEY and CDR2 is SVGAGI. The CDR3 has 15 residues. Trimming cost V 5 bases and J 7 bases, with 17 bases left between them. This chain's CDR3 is CASSPDLGAVGELFF. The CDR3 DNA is TGTGCCAGCAGTCCTGATCTGGGGGCGGTCGGGGAGCTGTTTTTT.